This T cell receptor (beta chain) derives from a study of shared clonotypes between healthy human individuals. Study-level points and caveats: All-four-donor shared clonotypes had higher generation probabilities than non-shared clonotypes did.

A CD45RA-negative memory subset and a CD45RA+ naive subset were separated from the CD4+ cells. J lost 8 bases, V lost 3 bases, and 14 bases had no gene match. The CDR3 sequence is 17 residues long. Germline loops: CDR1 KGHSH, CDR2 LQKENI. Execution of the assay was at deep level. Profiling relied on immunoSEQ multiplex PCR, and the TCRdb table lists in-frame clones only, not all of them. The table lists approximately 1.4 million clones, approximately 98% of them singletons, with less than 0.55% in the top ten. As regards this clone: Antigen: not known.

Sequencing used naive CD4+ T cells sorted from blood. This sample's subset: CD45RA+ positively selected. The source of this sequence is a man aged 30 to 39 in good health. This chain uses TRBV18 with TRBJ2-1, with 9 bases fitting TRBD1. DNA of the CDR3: TGTGCCAGCTCACCGCTTGTTACCGGGACAGGGTTCCATGAGCAGTTCTTC. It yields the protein CASSPLVTGTGFHEQFF.